The next 5 T cell receptor beta chains were all read from a single sample in a study of CD8 T cells in Susac syndrome. RNA was extracted with the RNeasy kit, and a quantity of roughly 0.5 to 1 ug was reverse transcribed using random hexamers. TCRdb reanalysed the immunoSEQ multiplex PCR reads using MiXCR and keeps one entry per CDR3 protein. Of about 190,000 distinct CDR3 sequences detected, 90% to 95% appear once; the ten largest clones hold around 0.1%. Sequenced sample: CD4+ T cells from PBMCs. The origin of the receptors is a human donor with Susac syndrome.

This clonotype was found a few times. The chain carries TRBV2 and TRBJ1-5; D gene unclear. The CDR3 has 14 amino acids. The V end was cut by 0 bases, the J end by 8 bases, with 11 bases between. Germline CDR1 and CDR2: SNHLY and FYNNEI. This CDR3 reads CASSEAVVGEPQHF. As DNA, the CDR3 is TGTGCCAGCAGTGAAGCTGTCGTCGGTGAGCCCCAGCATTTT.

This chain links TRBV3-1 with TRBJ1-5; 9 bases line up with TRBD1. The CDR3 has 16 residues. Losses at the gene ends were 4 bases for V and 1 base for J; bases not matched to a gene: 5. Germline V lookup: CDR1 LGHDT, CDR2 YNNKEL (reference sequence). Here the CDR3 reads CASSPHTGGSNQPQHF. As DNA, the CDR3 is TGTGCCAGCAGCCCCCATACAGGGGGCAGCAATCAGCCCCAGCATTTT.

This chain uses TRBV3-1 with TRBJ1-6; D is unresolved. There are 14 residues in the CDR3. Germline assignment: CDR1 LGHDT and CDR2 YNNKEL (reference sequence). Trimming removed 2 bases at V and 10 bases at J, with 12 bases between. The CDR3 sequence: CASSQNIGRSPLHF. The CDR3 DNA reads TGTGCCAGCAGCCAAAATATTGGGCGGTCACCCCTCCACTTT.

The gene calls are TRBV18 and TRBJ1-2, with a possible D match to TRBD1 (6 bases). The CDR3 is made up of 14 amino acids. Trimming cost V 4 bases and J 5 bases, with 14 bases left between them. CDR1 is KGHSH and CDR2 is LQKENI in the germline V gene. CDR3 protein: CASSLRSGDYGYTF. The DNA for the CDR3 is TGTGCCAGCTCACTTCGATCAGGGGATTATGGCTACACCTTC.

The chain joins TRBV30 to TRBJ1-3; D perhaps matches TRBD1 (6 bases). The ends were cut back, 4 bases at V and 2 bases at J, with 12 bases in the middle. The CDR3 covers 14 residues. Germline assignment: CDR1 GTSNPN and CDR2 SVGIG (reference sequence). The CDR3 DNA is TGTGCCTGGAATAGGCAGGGGACTGGAAACACCATATATTTT. Its protein is CAWNRQGTGNTIYF.